Shown below are 14 T cell receptor beta chains from a single sample sequenced in a study of blood T cell repertoires in COVID-19. Libraries were prepared by immunoSEQ multiplex PCR; TCRdb keeps only in-frame clonotypes and omits some of them. The sample lists 300,000 to 400,000 clones; roughly 85% were seen once. Sequenced material: peripheral blood. The receptors derive from a human donor in a cohort sampled during active COVID-19.

The chain employs TRBV13 and TRBJ1-1; D is possibly TRBD1 (6 bases). The CDR3 consists of 14 residues. Looked up from germline, CDR1 is PRHDT and CDR2 is FYEKMQ (reference sequence). V lost 6 bases to trimming and J lost 2 bases, with 13 bases between them. The CDR3 sequence is CASSYRDVNTEAFF. CDR3 sequence (DNA): TGTGCCAGCAGTTACAGGGATGTAAACACTGAAGCTTTCTTT.

This clone occurred a few times. The chain couples TRBV7-6 to TRBJ1-4, with 7 bases lining up with TRBD1. Unmatched junction bases numbered 3, after V lost 0 bases and J lost 5 bases. The CDR3 totals 15 residues. Germline CDR1 and CDR2: SGHVS and FNYEAQ. The chain's CDR3 is CASSLAGTENEKLFF. The CDR3 DNA reads TGTGCCAGCAGCTTAGCGGGGACAGAGAATGAAAAACTGTTTTTT.

The CDR3 loop reads CASSFRGTGTTEAFF. The CDR3 DNA sequence: TGTGCCAGCAGCTTTCGGGGGACAGGGACCACTGAAGCTTTCTTT. The chain recombines TRBV5-6 with TRBJ1-1, with TRBD1 identical over 9 bases. CDR3 size: 15 residues. The germline CDR1 and CDR2 sequences are SGHDT and YYEEEE. Trimming removed 2 bases from V and 4 bases from J; junction bases left unmatched: 6.

The chain joins TRBV3-1 (or the pseudogene TRBV3-2) to TRBJ1-2; 9 nucleotides agree with TRBD1. Germline-derived CDR1 and CDR2 are LGHDT and YNNKEL (reference sequence). The CDR3 spans 14 residues. The junction had 4 bases not matched to a gene; V was cut back by 4 bases and J by 4 bases. The CDR3 region has the DNA TGTGCCAGCAGCCCCGGGACAGGGCCCTATGGCTACACCTTC. Protein: CASSPGTGPYGYTF.

This chain joins TRBV30 and TRBJ2-7; D might be TRBD1 (6 bases). This CDR3 has 14 residues. The germline CDR1 and CDR2 sequences are GTSNPN and SVGIG (reference sequence). V lost 4 bases to trimming and J lost 1 base, with 14 bases between them. The CDR3 DNA is TGTGCCTGGACCTCAGGGGTGGGATCCTACGAGCAGTACTTC. Protein: CAWTSGVGSYEQYF.

The V gene is TRBV6-5, the J gene TRBJ2-2; D perhaps matches TRBD1 (6 bases). Trimming took off 4 bases at V and 8 bases at J, with 11 bases between the two ends. Germline V lookup: CDR1 MNHEY, CDR2 SVGAGI. The CDR3 runs 13 residues. The CDR3 region is CASSSDRPGELFF. CDR3 DNA sequence: TGTGCCAGCAGTTCCGACAGGCCTGGGGAGCTGTTTTTT.

This clone was found a few times. The V and J genes are TRBV3-1 (or the pseudogene TRBV3-2) and TRBJ2-3, with a tentative D call TRBD1 (5 bases). Germline V lookup: CDR1 LGHDT, CDR2 YNNKEL (reference sequence). The CDR3 is made up of 15 amino acids. V was trimmed by 4 bases and J by 6 bases, leaving 17 bases between them. The CDR3 DNA sequence: TGTGCCAGCAGCCTGAGCGACAGTTTAACCGATACGCAGTATTTT. It encodes CASSLSDSLTDTQYF.

The chain links TRBV30 to TRBJ1-2, with D hard to call. CDR3 length: 13 residues. Germline CDR1 and CDR2: GTSNPN and SVGIG (reference sequence). V was cut by 4 bases and J by 7 bases, with 16 bases left in between. CDR3 amino acids: CAWNLGVRFGYTF. The CDR3 bases are TGTGCCTGGAACTTGGGAGTCCGCTTTGGCTACACCTTC.

The CDR3 loop reads CASSHGRASNQPQHF. The DNA of the CDR3 is TGTGCCAGCAGCCACGGGAGGGCCAGCAATCAGCCCCAGCATTTT. The chain has TRBV3-1 (or the pseudogene TRBV3-2) and TRBJ1-5; D not resolved. The length of the CDR3 is 15 residues. Germline V CDR1 and CDR2: LGHDT, YNNKEL (reference sequence). Trimming removed 3 bases at V and 1 base at J, with 10 bases between.

The chain is built from TRBV30 and TRBJ2-7; tentatively, D is TRBD1 (6 bases). The CDR3 runs 12 residues. Germline values: CDR1 GTSNPN, CDR2 SVGIG (reference sequence). Trimming removed 2 bases at V and 5 bases at J, with 10 bases between. CDR3 region: CAWSPQGDEQYF. In DNA form, the CDR3 reads TGTGCCTGGAGTCCACAGGGAGACGAGCAGTACTTC.

This rearrangement joins TRBV9 to TRBJ2-1; TRBD1 aligns across 7 bases. V lost 0 bases and J lost 7; bases outside the gene matches: 7. Germline loops: CDR1 SGDLS, CDR2 YYNGEE. The CDR3 covers 15 residues. CDR3 DNA sequence: TGTGCCAGCAGCGTAGGAGGCAGGGGGTTGAATGAGCAGTTCTTC. It yields the protein CASSVGGRGLNEQFF.

This clone was seen only once. J is TRBJ2-7 and V is TRBV7-9, with a tentative D call TRBD1 (5 bases). The CDR3 consists of 15 residues. Germline V CDR1 and CDR2: SEHNR, FQNEAQ (reference sequence). Trimming shortened V by 1 base and J by 7 bases, and 17 bases separated the two germline ends. CDR3 nucleotides: TGTGCCAGCAGCTTAGGGGGCAGGGCCCCCTGGGAGCAGTACTTC. It translates to CASSLGGRAPWEQYF.

The chain has TRBV25-1 and TRBJ1-2, with TRBD1 identical over 7 bases. Looked up from germline, CDR1 is MGHDK and CDR2 is SYGVNS. J was trimmed by 8 bases and V by 7 bases; bases with no gene match: 13. CDR3 length: 14 residues. The CDR3 coding sequence is TGTGCCAGCACAGGGGGGAAGGGGGCGATGGGCTACACCTTC. Translated, it gives CASTGGKGAMGYTF.

This chain links TRBV5-4 with TRBJ1-2; 7 bases are shared with TRBD1. J lost 6 bases, V lost 1 base, and 9 bases had no gene match. This CDR3 has 15 amino acids. CDR1 and CDR2 (germline): SGHNT, YYREEE (reference sequence). The CDR3 spells CASSLFTGESNGYTF. Here the CDR3 DNA reads TGTGCCAGCAGCTTGTTTACAGGGGAGAGCAATGGCTACACCTTC.